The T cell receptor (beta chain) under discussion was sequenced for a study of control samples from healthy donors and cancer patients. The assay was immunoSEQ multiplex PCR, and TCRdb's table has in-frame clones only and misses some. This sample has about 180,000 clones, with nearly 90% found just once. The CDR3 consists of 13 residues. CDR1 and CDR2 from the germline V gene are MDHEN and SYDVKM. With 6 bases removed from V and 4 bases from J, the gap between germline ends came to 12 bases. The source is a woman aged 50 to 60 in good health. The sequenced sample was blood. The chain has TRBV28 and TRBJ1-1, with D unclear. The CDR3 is CASSRSGVTEAFF. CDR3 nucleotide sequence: TGTGCCAGCAGCCGTAGTGGTGTCACTGAAGCTTTCTTT.